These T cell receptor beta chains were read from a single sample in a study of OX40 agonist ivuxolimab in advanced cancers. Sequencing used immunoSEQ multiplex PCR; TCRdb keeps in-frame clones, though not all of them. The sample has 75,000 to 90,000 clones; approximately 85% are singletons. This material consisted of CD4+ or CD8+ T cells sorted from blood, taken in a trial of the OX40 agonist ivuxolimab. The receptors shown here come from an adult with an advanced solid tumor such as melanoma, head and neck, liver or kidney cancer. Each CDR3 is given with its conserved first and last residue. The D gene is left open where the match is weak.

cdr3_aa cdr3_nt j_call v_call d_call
CASRIRGTGELFF TGTGCCAGCAGGATTAGGGGGACCGGGGAGCTGTTTTTT TRBJ2-2 TRBV5-8 -
CASSRNTGVSGNTIYF TGTGCCAGCAGCCGAAACACAGGGGTATCTGGAAACACCATATATTTT TRBJ1-3 TRBV11-2 TRBD1
CAWSLGGQRNYGYTF TGTGCCTGGAGCCTGGGGGGACAGCGAAACTATGGCTACACCTTC TRBJ1-2 TRBV30 TRBD1
CASSELRVDEQFF TGTGCCAGCAGTGAGTTAAGGGTAGACGAGCAGTTCTTC TRBJ2-1 TRBV6-1 -
CASSPPGRRRPSQGEAFF TGTGCCAGCTCACCACCTGGTCGGCGGAGACCGTCCCAAGGTGAAGCTTTCTTT TRBJ1-1 TRBV18 -
CASSVAGRYNEQFF TGTGCCAGCAGCGTAGCGGGGAGGTACAATGAGCAGTTCTTC TRBJ2-1 TRBV9 -
CASSEEGGGDEKLFF TGTGCCAGCAGTGAAGAGGGAGGGGGGGATGAAAAACTGTTTTTT TRBJ1-4 TRBV28 -
CASSELTGSGSPLHF TGTGCCAGCAGTGAACTGACAGGGAGTGGCTCACCCCTCCACTTT TRBJ1-6 TRBV25-1 TRBD1
CASSVGSGANVLTF TGTGCCAGTAGTGTCGGGTCTGGGGCCAACGTCCTGACTTTC TRBJ2-6 TRBV19 -
CASSLFPAQGTNEKLFF TGTGCCAGCAGTTTATTTCCCGCCCAGGGAACTAATGAAAAACTGTTTTTT TRBJ1-4 TRBV28 -